The next 28 T cell receptor beta chains were all read from a single sample in a study of identical twins. MiXCR was run by TCRdb on the 5' RACE reads, yielding one entry per CDR3 protein. This sample has roughly 630,000 distinct CDR3 sequences, with 7.1% found just once. The data were also submitted as part of a second study, on yellow fever vaccine responses in identical twins.

Sequencing was done on a sample of PBMCs. All receptors come from a woman under 30 in good health.

The chain employs TRBV20-1 and TRBJ2-7; possible D gene TRBD2, 6 bases. This CDR3 contains 16 residues. With 0 bases removed from V and 3 bases from J, the gap between germline ends came to 18 bases. The germline gives CDR1 DFQATT, CDR2 SNEGSKA (reference sequence). The CDR3 coding sequence is TGCAGTGCTAGAGATTCGGTAGCGGAGCTAAGCTACGAGCAGTACTTC. Translated, it gives CSARDSVAELSYEQYF.

This clonotype has a count of ten or more. V gene TRBV11-2 combines with J gene TRBJ1-5; D call uncertain. Trimming removed 3 bases at V and 6 bases at J, with 9 bases between. The CDR3 runs to 13 residues. Germline CDR1 reads SGHAT; CDR2 reads FQNNGV. CDR3 sequence reads: CASSFSQGQPQHF. The CDR3 DNA follows: TGTGCCAGCAGCTTCTCGCAAGGTCAGCCCCAGCATTTT.

The rearrangement links TRBV12-3 or TRBV12-4 to TRBJ2-5; D not resolved. This CDR3 is 14 amino acids long. Trimming cost V 6 bases and J 4 bases, with 15 bases left between them. In DNA form, the CDR3 reads TGTGCCAGCAGCCGCGCTGACTTCCGAGAGACCCAGTACTTC. Translating it yields CASSRADFRETQYF.

This chain connects TRBV29-1 to TRBJ1-1, with a tentative D call TRBD1 (5 bases). Germline V gene data show CDR1 as SQVTM and CDR2 as ANQGSEA. The CDR3 runs to 14 residues. V was shortened by 7 bases and J by 7 bases, with 22 bases between the two germline ends. This CDR3 is CSGTLGTARDEAFF. Here the CDR3 DNA reads TGCAGCGGGACCCTAGGGACCGCCCGCGATGAAGCTTTCTTT.

This clonotype was observed a handful of times. The V gene is TRBV20-1, the J gene TRBJ2-5, with no clear D. Trimming removed 5 bases from V and 1 base from J, with 14 bases in between. This CDR3 is 14 amino acids long. CDR1 and CDR2 from the germline V gene are DFQATT and SNEGSKA (reference sequence). The CDR3 sequence: CSAVLRATQETQYF. For the CDR3, the DNA is TGCAGTGCTGTACTTCGGGCGACCCAAGAGACCCAGTACTTC.

The rearrangement uses TRBV3-1 and TRBJ2-1; no clear D gene. The CDR3 loop spans 17 amino acids. CDR1 LGHDT and CDR2 YNNKEL come from the germline V gene (reference sequence). V lost 1 base and J lost 4, with 17 bases in between. The CDR3: CASSQAQEGVGYNEQFF. Written as DNA, the CDR3 is TGTGCCAGCAGCCAAGCCCAAGAAGGAGTAGGGTACAATGAGCAGTTCTTC.

The chain recombines TRBV19 with TRBJ2-1, with TRBD2 matching 11 bases. This CDR3 is 15 amino acids long. The germline V gene has CDR1 LNHDA and CDR2 SQIVND (reference sequence). V trimming: 3 bases; J trimming: 8 bases; junction bases outside the gene matches: 6. The CDR3 protein is CASSIFTSGSYEQFF. The DNA for the CDR3 is TGTGCCAGTAGTATTTTCACTAGCGGGAGTTATGAGCAGTTCTTC.

This clonotype was seen only a few times. J is TRBJ2-1 and V is TRBV7-8; 7 bases fit TRBD1. This CDR3 has 16 residues. V shed 1 base and J 3 bases; nucleotides not matched to a gene: 6. Germline CDR1 reads SGHVS; CDR2 reads FQNEAQ. DNA of the CDR3: TGTGCCAGCAGCTTAGTCGAGGGGGCCCTCTACAATGAGCAGTTCTTC. Protein: CASSLVEGALYNEQFF.

There are a few counts of this clonotype. The chain links TRBV6-1 to TRBJ2-1; TRBD1 or TRBD2 may be the D gene (5 bases each). Germline V lookup: CDR1 MNHNS, CDR2 SASEGT. The V end was cut by 6 bases, the J end by 9 bases, with 15 bases between. This CDR3 contains 13 residues. This CDR3 is CASSKPGLVEQFF. CDR3 DNA: TGTGCCAGCAGCAAGCCGGGGCTGGTTGAGCAGTTCTTC.

The table lists this clonotype with a few counts. CDR3 region: CAISDPTKPETQYF. In DNA form, the CDR3 reads TGTGCCATCAGTGATCCGACTAAGCCGGAGACCCAGTACTTC. The chain has TRBV10-3 and TRBJ2-5, with D possibly being TRBD2 (5 bases). CDR3 length: 14 amino acids. The V gene lost 3 bases and the J gene lost 5 bases, with 13 bases spanning the gap. Germline loops: CDR1 ENHRY, CDR2 SYGVKD.

This clonotype was found many times. V usage is TRBV5-1 and J usage is TRBJ2-7; D is possibly TRBD1 (6 bases). This CDR3 spans 16 amino acids. V dropped 1 base and J dropped 2 bases, with 16 bases sitting between them. CDR1 is SGHRS and CDR2 is YFSETQ in the germline V gene. The DNA of the CDR3 is TGCGCCAGCAGCTTGCCCTACCGGGACAATGCCTACGAGCAGTACTTC. Protein product: CASSLPYRDNAYEQYF.

This clonotype was detected a few times. The chain links TRBV21-1 to TRBJ2-7; TRBD1, the D gene given by the table, was not confirmed from the DNA. TRBV21-1 is a listed pseudogene. CDR3 length: 16 residues. CDR3 region: CASSTSDSQLSYEQYV. The CDR3 DNA reads as TGTGCCAGCAGCACCTCGGACAGTCAACTCTCCTACGAGCAGTACGTC.

This clonotype was detected only a few times. CDR3 DNA: TGCAGCGTTGTCCAAGGTGTCAATGAGCAGTTCTTC. Its protein product is CSVVQGVNEQFF. The chain employs TRBV29-1 and TRBJ2-1; no firm D call. Per the germline V gene, CDR1 is SQVTM and CDR2 is ANQGSEA. The CDR3 has 12 residues. Trimming removed 4 bases from V and 6 bases from J, with 10 bases in between.

This clonotype has more than one count but fewer than ten. The chain employs TRBV20-1 and TRBJ2-5; 7 bases are a match to TRBD2. This CDR3 is built from 16 residues. The germline V gene encodes CDR1 DFQATT and CDR2 SNEGSKA (reference sequence). V lost 1 base, J lost 0 bases, and 8 bases stayed unmatched. CDR3 in DNA: TGCAGTGCTAGAGCGGTCGGCGGGGGATACCAAGAGACCCAGTACTTC. Its protein is CSARAVGGGYQETQYF.

This sequence joins TRBV12-3 or TRBV12-4 and TRBJ2-7, with 7 bases aligning to TRBD1. Trimming took 4 bases from V and 2 from J; bases not matched to a gene: 8. CDR3 length: 15 residues. The CDR3 loop reads CASSWGQPSPYEQYF. The CDR3 DNA is TGTGCCAGCAGTTGGGGACAGCCGAGTCCCTACGAGCAGTACTTC.

This clonotype has at least ten counts. The chain carries TRBV29-1 and TRBJ2-3, with TRBD2 matching over 7 bases. The V gene end was trimmed by 6 bases and the J gene end by 2 bases; junction bases not matched to a gene: 17. CDR3 size: 17 residues. Germline CDR1 reads SQVTM; CDR2 reads ANQGSEA. DNA of the CDR3: TGCAGCGTGGCCCCCGTTCCGCCGAGCGGGGTCACAGATACGCAGTATTTT. Translating it yields CSVAPVPPSGVTDTQYF.

The chain uses TRBV5-1 and TRBJ2-3; D possibly corresponds to TRBD1 (6 bases). CDR1 is SGHRS and CDR2 is YFSETQ in the germline V gene. V gave up 0 bases and J gave up 8 bases, with 13 bases separating them. The CDR3 extends over 14 amino acids. CDR3 sequence: CASSLGQETSTQYF. In DNA form, the CDR3 reads TGCGCCAGCAGCTTGGGACAGGAAACATCTACGCAGTATTTT. Full variable domain (rest looked up from reference TRBV5-1 and TRBJ2-3): KAGVTQTPRYLIKTRGQQVTLSCSPISGHRSVSWYQQTPGQGLQFLFEYFSETQRNKGNFPGRFSGRQFSNSRSEMNVSTLELGDSALYLCASSLGQETSTQYFGPGTRLTVL.

This clonotype was recorded a few times. The V call is TRBV25-1, the J call TRBJ2-3; 8 bases fit TRBD2. The CDR3 covers 16 residues. Germline trimming cut 2 bases from V and 2 bases from J; bases unmatched to any gene: 6. In germline, CDR1 is MGHDK, CDR2 SYGVNS. The CDR3 spells CASSEGRGGHTDTQYF. CDR3 DNA: TGTGCCAGCAGTGAAGGTCGCGGGGGGCACACAGATACGCAGTATTTT.

Ten or more counts support this clonotype. The CDR3 DNA reads TGTGCCAGCAGGCGACTCGGAGGTACGCAGTATTTT. It translates to CASRRLGGTQYF. The chain has TRBV6-5 and TRBJ2-3; a possible D gene is TRBD2 (5 bases). Trimming stripped 6 bases from V and 8 bases from J, with 12 bases between. CDR3 length equals 12 residues. CDR1 and CDR2 from the germline V gene are MNHEY and SVGAGI.

This chain links TRBV11-2 with TRBJ2-7; D unresolved. The CDR3 contains 14 residues. V was shortened by 3 bases and J by 1 base, with 10 bases between the two germline ends. Germline CDR1 SGHAT, CDR2 FQNNGV. The CDR3 spells CASSLSSGSYEQYV. CDR3 bases: TGTGCCAGCAGCTTGAGTTCCGGTTCCTACGAGCAGTACGTC.

This chain links TRBV4-1 with TRBJ2-3; D is ambiguous. V was trimmed by 3 bases and J by 2 bases, leaving 6 bases between them. CDR1 and CDR2 from the germline V gene are MGHRA and YSYEKL. CDR3 length equals 13 residues. The CDR3 spells CASSQRHTDTQYF. In DNA form, the CDR3 reads TGCGCCAGCAGCCAGCGTCACACAGATACGCAGTATTTT.

The sample holds a few counts of this clonotype. This chain joins TRBV24-1 and TRBJ2-3; 14 nucleotides agree with TRBD2. After removal of 4 bases from V and 6 bases from J, the junction contained 5 bases not matched to a gene. This CDR3 has 16 residues. In germline, CDR1 is KGHDR, CDR2 SFDVKD. CDR3 sequence: CATSDAGLAGVDTQYF. The CDR3 nucleotides are TGTGCCACCAGTGACGCGGGACTAGCGGGAGTGGATACGCAGTATTTT.

This clonotype was recorded a few times. This chain uses TRBV5-1 with TRBJ2-1; 8 bases line up with TRBD1. Germline V gene sequence: CDR1 SGHRS, CDR2 YFSETQ. This CDR3 contains 16 residues. The junction had 6 bases not matched to a gene; V was cut back by 4 bases and J by 0 bases. CDR3 DNA sequence: TGCGCCAGCAGCACGACACAGGGGGGCTCCTACAATGAGCAGTTCTTC. Its protein is CASSTTQGGSYNEQFF.

The chain has TRBV29-1 and TRBJ2-1, with TRBD1 matching 7 bases. Germline V lookup: CDR1 SQVTM, CDR2 ANQGSEA. V was clipped by 7 bases and J by 8 bases; unmatched bases: 11. The CDR3 contains 13 residues. The CDR3 protein is CSEGDRKGDEQFF. The DNA of the CDR3 is TGCAGCGAGGGGGACAGAAAGGGGGATGAGCAGTTCTTC.

This clonotype was observed a few times. This chain joins TRBV7-2 and TRBJ2-1; D is unclear. The CDR3 has 12 residues. Per the germline V gene, CDR1 is SGHTA and CDR2 is FQGNSA. Trimming took off 1 base at V and 15 bases at J, with 13 bases between the two ends. In nucleotides, the CDR3 is TGTGCCAGCAGCTTAGTGCAGCTAGACCCGTTCTTC. Its protein product is CASSLVQLDPFF.

J is TRBJ2-7 and V is TRBV18; no firm D call. The CDR3 consists of 14 residues. The germline V gene has CDR1 KGHSH and CDR2 LQKENI. V shed 3 bases and J shed 1 base, with 10 bases lying between them. CDR3 protein: CASSPNQESYEQYF. The CDR3 bases are TGTGCCAGCTCACCGAATCAGGAATCCTACGAGCAGTACTTC.

There are many counts of this clonotype. The rearrangement links TRBV29-1 to TRBJ1-2; tentative D call: TRBD1 (6 bases). Trimming cost V 3 bases and J 0 bases, with 17 bases left between them. Germline V gene sequence: CDR1 SQVTM, CDR2 ANQGSEA. This CDR3 is 16 amino acids long. The DNA for the CDR3 is TGCAGCGTTGATATGGGCAGGGGTCGTCCTAACTATGGCTACACCTTC. This gives the protein CSVDMGRGRPNYGYTF.

There are a few counts of this clonotype. The gene calls are TRBV18 and TRBJ2-7; no definite D call. The germline gives CDR1 KGHSH, CDR2 LQKENI. Trimming pared 2 bases from V and 3 bases from J, leaving 8 bases between. This CDR3 has 13 residues. CDR3 region: CASSPEAVYEQYF. CDR3 bases: TGTGCCAGCTCACCAGAGGCAGTCTACGAGCAGTACTTC. Full variable domain (outside the CDR3, taken from reference TRBV18 and TRBJ2-7): NAGVMQNPRHLVRRRGQEARLRCSPMKGHSHVYWYRQLPEEGLKFMVYLQKENIIDESGMPKERFSAEFPKEGPSILRIQQVVRGDSAAYFCASSPEAVYEQYFGPGTRLTVT.